Included here is one TCR beta chain sequence, with context. The target antigen is unknown. Trimming pared 6 bases from V and 0 bases from J, leaving 12 bases between. Germline values: CDR1 SNHLY, CDR2 FYNNEI. The CDR3 is made up of 14 amino acids. The sample is drawn from a study of brain T cells in children with intractable seizures. The study, taken as a whole, reports: Pre- and post-surgery blood differed in depth, so pre-surgery absences may be undersampling.

Sequencing was limited to surgery cases with top T cell transcript signatures in brain tissue. Pre-surgery treatment included at least one anti-epileptic drug. Some clones are missing from TCRdb's copy, which holds only in-frame ones; the method was immunoSEQ multiplex PCR. The table records roughly 110,000 clones, under 95% of them present only once. This sequence was found in a boy under three years old with hemimegalencephaly and intractable seizures. The material was peripheral blood, obtained at surgery. This sequence joins TRBV2 and TRBJ2-7; D remains ambiguous. CDR3 DNA sequence: TGTGCCAGCAGCAACCCGGGTCCCTCCTACGAGCAGTACTTC. It encodes CASSNPGPSYEQYF.